Reported below is one T cell receptor (beta chain). This specimen belongs to a study of blood T cells in healthy people across ages. J lost 5 bases, V lost 2 bases, and 10 bases had no gene match. From germline, CDR1 is MNHEY and CDR2 SVGEGT. This CDR3 has 16 amino acids. Primed by a sample-barcoded 5' primer and a J-beta primer mix, a second PCR proceeded for roughly 6 to 12 cycles. Each CDR3 protein gets one entry after TCRdb re-called the 5' RACE reads with MiXCR. The data contain around 710,000 distinct CDR3 sequences, more than 40% of them seen just once; the ten biggest clones take up roughly 19%. Individuals who donated were healthy Caucasians from Russia aged about 6 to 100.

This sequence originates from a woman aged 60-70 years in good health. This chain connects TRBV6-2 or TRBV6-3 to TRBJ2-7; the match to TRBD2 covers 9 bases. What was sequenced was blood. The CDR3 reads CASSYLLGTSPHEQYF. The CDR3 nucleotides read TGTGCCAGCAGTTACCTTCTTGGGACTAGCCCCCACGAGCAGTACTTC.